A few counts support the clone carrying this T cell receptor (beta chain). This sample is part of a study of blood T cell repertoires in COVID-19. Turning to the study itself: There were acute and convalescent COVID-19 samples, and they came from the United States, Italy and Spain. Nucleic acid was either cDNA or gDNA, and it came from T cells, B-cell-depleted T cells, or PBMCs.

Trimming cost V 5 bases and J 0 bases, with 7 bases left between them. CDR1 and CDR2 (germline): MNHEY, SVGAGI. The CDR3 has 13 amino acids. In the original workflow: It was from reference gene primer amplification that nucleated cell counts were estimated. Clones were read by immunoSEQ multiplex PCR, and TCRdb kept only the in-frame ones, dropping some. That table gives V, J and clone size, and the DNA gave D and trimming. The table includes nearly 110,000 clones, around 90% detected once. This receptor was obtained from a woman aged 25 to 39 with acute or convalescent COVID-19. V and J are TRBV6-5 and TRBJ1-2, with TRBD1 as a possible D gene (5 bases). The specimen sequenced was peripheral blood. The DNA for the CDR3 is TGTGCCAGCAGTCCGGACACTAACTATGGCTACACCTTC. As protein: CASSPDTNYGYTF.